This record concerns one TCR beta chain sequence. Its antigen is unknown. The source of the sample is a study of T cells in Graves' hyperthyroidism and ophthalmopathy. General study points: Most clonotypes that expanded in the thyroid above 0.001 also showed up in blood.

Germline CDR1 and CDR2: SQVTM and ANQGSEA. Trimming stripped 6 bases from V and 4 bases from J, with 12 bases between. The CDR3 spans 13 residues. Amplification of TCR beta CDR3 regions was performed using RNA transcripts as template. The study used the HTBI primer set for a first-round RT-PCR of the TCR CDR3. TCRdb reprocessed the multiplex PCR reads with MiXCR, giving one entry per CDR3 protein. The sample yields approximately 220,000 distinct CDR3 sequences, approximately 20% seen once. The chain employs TRBV29-1 and TRBJ2-2; possibly TRBD1 for D (6 bases). Source material: blood. The receptor was derived from a man aged 40-49 years with Graves' hyperthyroidism. CDR3 region: CSVSGTLTGELFF. The CDR3 bases are TGCAGCGTGTCCGGGACACTCACCGGGGAGCTGTTTTTT.